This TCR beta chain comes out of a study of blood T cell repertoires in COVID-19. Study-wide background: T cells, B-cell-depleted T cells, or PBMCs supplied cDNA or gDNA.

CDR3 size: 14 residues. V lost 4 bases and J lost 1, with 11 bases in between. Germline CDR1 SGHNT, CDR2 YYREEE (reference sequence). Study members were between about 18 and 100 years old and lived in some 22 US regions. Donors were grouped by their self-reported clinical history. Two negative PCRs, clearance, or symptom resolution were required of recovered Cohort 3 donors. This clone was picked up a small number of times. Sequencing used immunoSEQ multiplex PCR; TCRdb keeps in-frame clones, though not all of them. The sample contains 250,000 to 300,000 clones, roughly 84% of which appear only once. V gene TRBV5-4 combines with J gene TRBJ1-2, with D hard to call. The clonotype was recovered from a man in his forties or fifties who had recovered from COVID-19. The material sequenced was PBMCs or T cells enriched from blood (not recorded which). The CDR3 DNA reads TGTGCCAGCAGCCCCCGAACGGTTAACTATGGCTACACCTTC. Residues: CASSPRTVNYGYTF.